These 27 T cell receptor beta chains originate from one sample sequenced in a study of regulatory T cells in long-lasting Graves disease. For TCR beta, libraries came from iRepertoire HTBI primers and Arm-PCR of CDR3 regions. TCRdb re-analysed the multiplex PCR reads in MiXCR, keeping a single row per CDR3 protein. Seen here are 350,000 to 500,000 distinct CDR3 sequences, around 15% observed once, and the top ten hold 17%. Noted time point: newly diagnosed GD, antithyroid drugs for less than 3 months. Construction of the TCR library relied on RNA isolated from PBMCs. This sample was also put to use in a study of T cells in Graves' hyperthyroidism and ophthalmopathy.

The sequenced sample was peripheral blood mononuclear cells (PBMCs), obtained at new diagnosis, from a patient treated with antithyroid drugs. These receptors were taken from a woman between 45 and 65 years old with Graves disease.

This clonotype was seen a handful of times. This chain uses TRBV19 with TRBJ1-4; 7 bases are a match to TRBD1. Germline-derived CDR1 and CDR2 are LNHDA and SQIVND (reference sequence). The CDR3 has 14 residues. V trimming: 6 bases; J trimming: 8 bases; junction bases outside the gene matches: 9. The CDR3 DNA sequence: TGTGCCAGTAGGAACGACAGGGTAGGGGAAAAACTGTTTTTT. Its translation: CASRNDRVGEKLFF.

The table lists this clonotype with a few counts. The CDR3 DNA reads as TGTGCCAGCAGCCCTCCGGGACTAGTCCGCAATGAGCAGTTCTTC. Translation: CASSPPGLVRNEQFF. V is TRBV7-9 and J is TRBJ2-1; TRBD2 matches 8 bases. V shed 5 bases, J shed 6 bases, and the junction held 9 bases outside the gene matches. The CDR3 is 15 residues long. Germline CDR1 SEHNR, CDR2 FQNEAQ (reference sequence). Combining the CDR3 with reference TRBV7-9 and TRBJ2-1 gives the whole variable domain DTGVSQNPRHKITKRGQNVTFRCDPISEHNRLYWYRQTLGQGPEFLTYFQNEAQLEKSRLLSDRFSAERPKGSFSTLEIQRTEQGDSAMYLCASSPPGLVRNEQFFGPGTRLTVL.

Note on this clonotype: The junction differs from germline at one of its ends, possibly a read error. The rearrangement uses TRBV5-1 and TRBJ2-1; weak D call: TRBD2 (6 bases). Germline CDR1 reads SGHRS; CDR2 reads YFSETQ. The CDR3 is made up of 14 amino acids. CDR3 amino acids: CASSPRGGTNEQFF. In nucleotides, the CDR3 is TGTGCCAGCAGCCCCCGGGGAGGAACCAATGAGCAGTTCTTC.

In this sample, this clonotype turned up once. Given a much more abundant clone one base away, this may be a read error. The chain recombines TRBV10-3 with TRBJ1-5, with a weak D call TRBD1 (6 bases). Looked up from germline, CDR1 is ENHRY and CDR2 is SYGVKD. The CDR3 contains 15 residues. V lost 5 bases to trimming and J lost 0 bases, with 11 bases between them. The CDR3 nucleotides are TGTGCCATCAGTTGGACAGAAGATAGCAATCAGCCCCAGCATTTT. Amino acids: CAISWTEDSNQPQHF.

This clonotype was seen ten or more times. The chain has TRBV6-1 and TRBJ2-1; D may correspond to TRBD1 or TRBD2 (5 bases each). The germline CDR1 and CDR2 sequences are MNHNS and SASEGT. Between the trimmed V and J ends, which lost 6 bases and 9 bases, there was a span of 21 bases. This CDR3 spans 15 amino acids. This CDR3 reads CASRSGDATNTEQFF. The DNA for the CDR3 is TGTGCCAGCAGGTCCGGGGACGCGACGAACACTGAGCAGTTCTTC.

In the case of this clonotype: This may arise from a read error, as a much more abundant clone is one base away. The chain joins TRBV9 to TRBJ2-3; 11 nucleotides match TRBD2. This CDR3 region has 16 residues. The V segment lost 4 bases and the J segment 2 bases; nucleotides outside the gene matches: 6. Germline V gene lookup returns CDR1 SGDLS and CDR2 YYNGEE. The CDR3, as DNA: TGTGCCAGCAGCCCCCGGACTAGCGGGTTCACAGATACGCAGTATTTT. This sequence encodes CASSPRTSGFTDTQYF.

This clonotype was seen many times. The chain combines TRBV28 with TRBJ2-2, with a weak D call TRBD1 (5 bases). Germline V gene sequence: CDR1 MDHEN, CDR2 SYDVKM. Trimming took off 2 bases at V and 7 bases at J, with 14 bases between the two ends. The length of the CDR3 is 15 residues. CDR3 nucleotides: TGTGCCAGCAGTTTACAGGGTGTCTCCGGCGGGGAGCTGTTTTTT. It translates to CASSLQGVSGGELFF.

This clonotype has ten or more counts. The junction and the germline gene differ at one end; a read error may be behind it. V and J are TRBV7-9 and TRBJ2-1; D call uncertain. The CDR3 is made up of 13 amino acids. Germline CDR1 is SEHNR and CDR2 is FQNEAQ (reference sequence). As DNA, the CDR3 is TGCGCCAGCAGCTTAGAAACCTACAATGAGCAGTTCTTC. Translated: CASSLETYNEQFF.

The sample holds many counts of this clonotype. V gene TRBV30 combines with J gene TRBJ1-5; 8 nucleotides agree with TRBD1. The germline CDR1 and CDR2 sequences are GTSNPN and SVGIG (reference sequence). This CDR3 is built from 14 residues. V trimming: 4 bases; J trimming: 0 bases; junction bases outside the gene matches: 2. This CDR3 reads CAWTGGISNQPQHF. The CDR3 nucleotides are TGTGCCTGGACAGGGGGCATTAGCAATCAGCCCCAGCATTTT.

The rearrangement links TRBV5-1 to TRBJ2-2; 12 bases are a match to TRBD2. This CDR3 is built from 18 residues. V shed 4 bases, J shed 2 bases, and the junction held 9 bases outside the gene matches. The V gene's germline CDR1 is SGHRS and CDR2 YFSETQ. CDR3 loop: CASSPKTSGRPNTGELFF. CDR3 coding DNA: TGCGCCAGCAGCCCAAAGACTAGCGGGAGACCTAACACCGGGGAGCTGTTTTTT.

There are a few counts of this clonotype. The V gene is TRBV4-1, the J gene TRBJ1-5; no definite D call. CDR3 length: 13 residues. The ends were cut back, 1 base at V and 6 bases at J, with 7 bases in the middle. Germline CDR1 is MGHRA and CDR2 is YSYEKL. In nucleotides, the CDR3 is TGCGCCAGCAGCCAAGTTTTGTTTCAGCCCCAGCATTTT. Its translation is CASSQVLFQPQHF.

This clonotype was seen a few times. The rearrangement links TRBV7-8 to TRBJ1-1; D not resolved. Germline values: CDR1 SGHVS, CDR2 FQNEAQ. This CDR3 has 16 residues. The germline V and J ends were trimmed by 1 base and 5 bases, with 17 bases remaining between them. CDR3 amino acids: CASSLGNRGEQTEAFF. CDR3 in DNA: TGTGCCAGCAGCTTAGGGAACCGAGGAGAACAAACTGAAGCTTTCTTT.

This clonotype was counted ten times or more. The chain has TRBV29-1 and TRBJ1-1; D possibly corresponds to TRBD1 (6 bases). Trimming stripped 6 bases from V and 6 bases from J, with 14 bases between. The CDR3 length is 12 residues. CDR1 and CDR2 (germline): SQVTM, ANQGSEA. The CDR3 DNA is TGCAGCGTCCTAAGTACAGGGCCTGAAGCTTTCTTT. Protein product: CSVLSTGPEAFF.

This clonotype came up many times. The chain joins TRBV11-2 to TRBJ2-2; 11 nucleotides line up with TRBD2. Trimming took 5 bases from V and 6 from J; bases not matched to a gene: 5. Germline V gene data show CDR1 as SGHAT and CDR2 as FQNNGV. This CDR3 has 15 residues. The CDR3 is CASSRPSGRSGELFF. The CDR3 bases are TGTGCCAGCAGCCGGCCTAGCGGGAGGTCCGGGGAGCTGTTTTTT.

This clonotype has a count of ten or more. The chain links TRBV7-8 to TRBJ2-3; 7 bases fit TRBD1. The CDR3 runs to 12 residues. With V trimmed by 5 bases and J by 9 bases, 5 bases remained unmatched. CDR1 SGHVS and CDR2 FQNEAQ come from the germline V gene. CDR3 sequence reads: CASSIGDSTQYF. The CDR3 DNA reads as TGTGCCAGCAGCATAGGGGACAGCACGCAGTATTTT.

The table lists this clonotype with a few counts. The CDR3 bases are TGTGCCAGCAGTGAAGCACAGCTGGATAACTATGGCTACACCTTC. Its translation: CASSEAQLDNYGYTF. The gene calls are TRBV6-1 and TRBJ1-2; D not resolved. This CDR3 has 15 residues. In germline, CDR1 is MNHNS, CDR2 SASEGT. V was pared by 0 bases and J by 1 base, with 9 bases between.

This clonotype was counted many times. The genes are TRBV6-9 and TRBJ1-3, with TRBD1 identical over 7 bases. Losses at the gene ends were 4 bases for V and 0 bases for J; bases not matched to a gene: 3. CDR3 length equals 15 residues. The V gene's germline CDR1 is MNHGY and CDR2 SVAAGI. CDR3: CASSFEGASGNTIYF. CDR3 bases: TGTGCCAGCAGTTTCGAGGGGGCCTCTGGAAACACCATATATTTT.

This clonotype was recorded at least ten times. The J gene is TRBJ2-7, the V gene TRBV13; TRBD2 matches 14 bases. The V segment lost 1 base and the J segment 3 bases; nucleotides outside the gene matches: 5. The CDR3 spans 17 residues. Looked up from germline, CDR1 is PRHDT and CDR2 is FYEKMQ (reference sequence). The CDR3 coding sequence is TGTGCCAGCAGCTTAGCAGGGACTAGCGGGAGTAACTACGAGCAGTACTTC. It yields the protein CASSLAGTSGSNYEQYF.

Comments on this clonotype: This sequence is one base from a far larger clone and is likely a read error. The chain recombines TRBV7-9 with TRBJ2-7; 13 bases line up with TRBD2. The CDR3 has 18 amino acids. Germline assignment: CDR1 SEHNR and CDR2 FQNEAQ (reference sequence). The CDR3 protein is CASSLGLAGWANSYEQCF. The CDR3 coding sequence is TGTGCCAGCAGTTTGGGACTAGCGGGATGGGCAAACTCCTACGAGCAGTGCTTC. Filled out from reference TRBV7-9 and TRBJ2-7, the complete variable domain reads DTGVSQNPRHKITKRGQNVTFRCDPISEHNRLYWYRQTLGQGPEFLTYFQNEAQLEKSRLLSDRFSAERPKGSFSTLEIQRTEQGDSAMYLCASSLGLAGWANSYEQCFGPGTRLTVT.

This clonotype was recorded a few times. The rearrangement links TRBV4-1 to TRBJ1-1; 12 bases match TRBD1. V lost 0 bases and J lost 0; bases outside the gene matches: 8. From germline, CDR1 is MGHRA and CDR2 YSYEKL. This CDR3 has 19 residues. In DNA, the CDR3 is TGCGCCAGCAGCCAAGATTTGGTGGGGACAGGGGGCCTGAACACTGAAGCTTTCTTT. Its translation is CASSQDLVGTGGLNTEAFF.

This clonotype was counted many times. The chain couples TRBV2 to TRBJ2-1; no reliable D call. This CDR3 has 16 residues. Trimming removed 4 bases at V and 2 bases at J, with 15 bases between. The V gene's germline CDR1 is SNHLY and CDR2 FYNNEI. The CDR3 loop is CASSGLPEKTYNEQFF. The CDR3 DNA reads as TGTGCCAGCAGTGGACTGCCCGAAAAAACCTACAATGAGCAGTTCTTC.

The chain employs TRBV2 and TRBJ1-4; D is possibly TRBD1 (6 bases). V shed 2 bases and J shed 3 bases, with 13 bases lying between them. CDR1 SNHLY and CDR2 FYNNEI come from the germline V gene. The CDR3 has 16 amino acids. CDR3 sequence: CASSEPGAVPNEKLFF. The CDR3 coding sequence is TGTGCCAGCAGTGAACCGGGGGCGGTCCCTAATGAAAAACTGTTTTTT.

V is TRBV10-1 and J is TRBJ2-7; D is perhaps TRBD2 (5 bases). The V end lost 0 bases, the J end lost 5 bases, and 8 bases lay between the germline ends. CDR1 and CDR2 (germline): WNHNN, SYGVQD (reference sequence). The CDR3 runs to 13 residues. CDR3 residues: CASSESSGDEQYF. CDR3 DNA sequence: TGCGCCAGCAGTGAGTCAAGCGGCGACGAGCAGTACTTC.

The rearrangement links TRBV2 to TRBJ1-5; D is unresolved. The germline gives CDR1 SNHLY, CDR2 FYNNEI. The V end was cut by 7 bases, the J end by 0 bases, with 10 bases between. The CDR3 has 14 amino acids. CDR3 protein: CASKAQLSNQPQHF. In DNA form, the CDR3 reads TGTGCCAGCAAGGCGCAGCTTAGCAATCAGCCCCAGCATTTT.

The genes are TRBV29-1 and TRBJ1-1; D is uncertain. The germline V gene has CDR1 SQVTM and CDR2 ANQGSEA. Deletions cut 6 bases from V and 3 bases from J, with 17 bases between. This CDR3 is built from 14 residues. CDR3 bases: TGCAGCGTCCTATTCGGGAAAATGGACACTGAAGCTTTCTTT. It codes for CSVLFGKMDTEAFF.

This clonotype was counted only a few times. This sequence joins TRBV10-3 and TRBJ2-2; 12 nucleotides match TRBD2. The V gene's germline CDR1 is ENHRY and CDR2 SYGVKD. V gave up 5 bases and J gave up 4 bases; unmatched junction bases: 11. CDR3 length: 18 residues. Written as DNA, the CDR3 is TGTGCCATCAGTCGGACTAGCGGGAATTCGAGGGGCACCGGGGAGCTGTTTTTT. Protein: CAISRTSGNSRGTGELFF.

This clonotype was seen a few times. V usage is TRBV29-1 and J usage is TRBJ2-5; 7 nucleotides align to TRBD1. J lost 5 bases, V lost 4 bases, and 7 bases had no gene match. The CDR3 has 13 residues. Germline CDR1 is SQVTM and CDR2 is ANQGSEA. The CDR3 DNA is TGCAGCGTTGTTCGACAGGGTGACGAGACCCAGTACTTC. Protein sequence: CSVVRQGDETQYF.